Only one count was recorded for the clone carrying this T cell receptor (beta chain). Antigen: not known. The sample comes from a study of T cell responses to AZD1222 COVID-19 vaccine. Study-level points and caveats: Compared with day 0, the breadth and depth of the Spike-specific TCR repertoire rose significantly after two doses of AZD1222. The study identified only five to seven AZD1222 recipients as seropositive at baseline. Spike regions recognized by vaccine-associated CD4 TCRs spanned the protein, led by 160-218 and 743-854. No day 14 peak samples; only post-peak repertoires were characterized.

TCRdb's table, derived via immunoSEQ multiplex PCR, lists solely in-frame clones and lacks some. The repertoire includes about 180,000 clones, roughly 94% of them detected once, and approximately 1.5% sits in the top ten. Germline lookup yields CDR1 LNHDA and CDR2 SQIVND (reference sequence). The V gene lost 11 bases and the J gene lost 3 bases, with 18 bases spanning the gap. The CDR3 length is 14 residues. The clonotype comes from an adult who received the AZD1222 COVID-19 vaccine. Source: peripheral blood, taken 28 days after the second AZD1222 dose. The chain uses TRBV19 and TRBJ2-3, with D perhaps TRBD1 or TRBD2 (7 bases each). CDR3 amino acids: CASKGRGQTDTQYF. Here the CDR3 DNA reads TGTGCCTCAAAAGGGAGGGGGCAAACAGATACGCAGTATTTT. The full variable domain, its missing parts supplied by reference TRBV19 and TRBJ2-3, is DGGITQSPKYLFRKEGQNVTLSCEQNLNHDAMYWYRQDPGQGLRLIYYSQIVNDFQKGDIAEGYSVSREKKESFPLTVTSAQKNPTAFYLCASKGRGQTDTQYFGPGTRLTVL.